This paragraph covers one T cell receptor beta chain sequence. The CDR3 loop spans 18 amino acids. CDR1 is SGHRS and CDR2 is YFSETQ in the germline V gene. V gave up 0 bases and J gave up 6 bases, with 22 bases separating them. This sample was included in a study of PD-1 blockade in mismatch repair-deficient tumors. Only in-frame clones appear in the TCRdb table, and some are missing; sequencing was by immunoSEQ multiplex PCR. The sample lists around 68,000 clones, approximately 82% occurring once. J is TRBJ2-1 and V is TRBV5-1, with D perhaps matching TRBD1 (6 bases). This receptor was obtained from an adult with mismatch repair-deficient cancer. The sequences come from peripheral blood, collected 2 weeks after starting pembrolizumab. The CDR3 sequence is CASSLGQRSSVGGNEQFF. Here the CDR3 DNA reads TGCGCCAGCAGCTTGGGACAGAGGTCGTCGGTAGGGGGCAATGAGCAGTTCTTC. The whole variable domain, filled in from reference TRBV5-1 and TRBJ2-1, reads KAGVTQTPRYLIKTRGQQVTLSCSPISGHRSVSWYQQTPGQGLQFLFEYFSETQRNKGNFPGRFSGRQFSNSRSEMNVSTLELGDSALYLCASSLGQRSSVGGNEQFFGPGTRLTVL.